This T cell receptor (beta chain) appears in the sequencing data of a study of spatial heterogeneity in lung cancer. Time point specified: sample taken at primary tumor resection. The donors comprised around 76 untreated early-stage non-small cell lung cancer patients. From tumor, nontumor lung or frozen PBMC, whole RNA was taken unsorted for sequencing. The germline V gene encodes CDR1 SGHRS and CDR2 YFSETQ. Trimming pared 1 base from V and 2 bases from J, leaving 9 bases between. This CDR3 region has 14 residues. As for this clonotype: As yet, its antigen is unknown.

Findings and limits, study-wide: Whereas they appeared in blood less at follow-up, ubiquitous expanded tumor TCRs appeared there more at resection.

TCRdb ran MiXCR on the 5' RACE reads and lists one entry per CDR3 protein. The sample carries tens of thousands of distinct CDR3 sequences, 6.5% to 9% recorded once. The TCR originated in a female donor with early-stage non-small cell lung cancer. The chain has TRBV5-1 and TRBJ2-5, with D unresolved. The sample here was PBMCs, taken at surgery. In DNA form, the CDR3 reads TGCGCCAGCAGCTTGACGCTGGCTCAAGAGACCCAGTACTTC. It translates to CASSLTLAQETQYF.